This T cell receptor (beta chain) was recovered during a study of CD8 T cells in Susac syndrome. Random hexamers served to reverse transcribe roughly 0.45 to 1 ug RNA. TCRdb re-called the immunoSEQ multiplex PCR reads with MiXCR, one entry per CDR3 protein. Of under 200,000 distinct CDR3 sequences in the sample, roughly 91% were seen once. V was pared by 2 bases and J by 3 bases, with 8 bases between. The germline CDR1 and CDR2 sequences are LGHDT and YNNKEL (reference sequence). The CDR3 covers 13 residues. The specimen was CD4+ T cells from PBMCs. The rearrangement links TRBV3-1 to TRBJ2-7; maybe TRBD1 (5 bases). The sequence derives from a human donor with Susac syndrome. The CDR3 loop reads CASSQRQNYEQYF. CDR3 DNA sequence: TGTGCCAGCAGCCAAAGACAGAACTACGAGCAGTACTTC.